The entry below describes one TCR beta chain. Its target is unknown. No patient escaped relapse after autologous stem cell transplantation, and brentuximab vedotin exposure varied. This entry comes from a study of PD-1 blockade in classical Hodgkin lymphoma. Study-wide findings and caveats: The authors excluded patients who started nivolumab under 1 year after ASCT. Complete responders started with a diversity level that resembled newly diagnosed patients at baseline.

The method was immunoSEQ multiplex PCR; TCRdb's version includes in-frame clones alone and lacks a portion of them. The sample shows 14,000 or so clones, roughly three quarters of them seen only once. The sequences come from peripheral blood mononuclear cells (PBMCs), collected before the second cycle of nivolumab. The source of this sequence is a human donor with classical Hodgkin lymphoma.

The CDR3 is CASSLEAGVYGYTF. The CDR3 bases are TGTGCCAGCAGCTTAGAAGCAGGGGTCTATGGCTACACCTTC. This chain joins TRBV7-2 and TRBJ1-2; D is perhaps TRBD1 (6 bases). The germline V and J ends were trimmed by 1 base and 4 bases, with 10 bases remaining between them. The CDR3 runs 14 residues. Germline CDR1 SGHTA, CDR2 FQGNSA.